The clone carrying this T cell receptor beta chain turned up a few times. Its antigen is currently unknown. The entry originates in a study of cytotoxic CD8 clonotypes in ibrutinib-treated CLL. This CDR3 comprises 11 residues. Germline V gene sequence: CDR1 SQVTM, CDR2 ANQGSEA. Trimming left V 6 bases short and J 3 bases short, with 5 bases between. Points from the study as a whole: Pretreatment clonality was elevated relative to age-matched healthy donors and paralleled circulating CD8+ T-cell counts. On treatment, the uncommon public clonotypes contracted or remained stable.

With sequencing, the targeted depth ranged from 1 in 200,000 to 1 in 1 million T cells. Assay used: immunoSEQ multiplex PCR; TCRdb lists only in-frame clones, some missing. The sample consists of 270,000 or so clones, around 76% of them appearing once. This rearrangement joins TRBV29-1 to TRBJ2-2; D is unresolved. This receptor was identified in a human donor with chronic lymphocytic leukemia. The specimen was PBMCs, collected at disease progression, from a patient treated with ibrutinib. The CDR3 coding sequence is TGCAGCGTCCATTACACCGGGGAGCTGTTTTTT. Protein: CSVHYTGELFF.